This T cell receptor beta chain was observed in a study of identical twins. Template switching (which added a universal primer site) was used, and cDNA carried unique molecular identifiers. MiXCR was run by TCRdb on the 5' RACE reads, yielding one entry per CDR3 protein. Here the sample spans about 240,000 distinct CDR3 sequences, roughly 13% being singletons. This clonotype was seen only a few times. Its specificity is unknown. The V segment lost 1 base and the J segment 4 bases; nucleotides outside the gene matches: 15. The germline V gene has CDR1 LGHNA and CDR2 YSLEER. This CDR3 has 18 amino acids. General study findings and limits: Compared with models, monozygotic twins showed more out-of-frame TCR alpha sharing. Researchers reported weaker excess twin sharing in beta out-of-frame sequences.

These sequences were also reported in another study, on yellow fever vaccine responses in identical twins.

This chain uses TRBV4-3 with TRBJ2-5; 7 bases are a match to TRBD2. The sequencing sample was made of memory (CD45RO+) T cells sorted from blood. This clonotype originated in a woman aged 18-29 years in good health. CDR3: CASSQGLLMAGARETQYF. The CDR3 DNA sequence: TGCGCCAGCAGCCAAGGTTTATTAATGGCGGGAGCCAGAGAGACCCAGTACTTC.